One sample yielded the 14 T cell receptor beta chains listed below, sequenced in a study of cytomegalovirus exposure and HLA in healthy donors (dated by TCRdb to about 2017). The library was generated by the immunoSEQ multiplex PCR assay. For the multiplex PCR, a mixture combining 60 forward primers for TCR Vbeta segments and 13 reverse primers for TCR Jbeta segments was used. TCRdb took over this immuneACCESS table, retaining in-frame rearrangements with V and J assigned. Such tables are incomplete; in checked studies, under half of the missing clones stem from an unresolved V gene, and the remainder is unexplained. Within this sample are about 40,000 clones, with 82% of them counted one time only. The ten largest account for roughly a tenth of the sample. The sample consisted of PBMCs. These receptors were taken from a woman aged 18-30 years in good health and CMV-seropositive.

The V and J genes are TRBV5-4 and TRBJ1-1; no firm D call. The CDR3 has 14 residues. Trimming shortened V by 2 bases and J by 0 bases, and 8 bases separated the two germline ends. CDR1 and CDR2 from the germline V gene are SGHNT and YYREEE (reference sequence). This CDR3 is CASSFGRMNTEAFF. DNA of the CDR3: TGTGCCAGCAGCTTTGGGAGAATGAACACTGAAGCTTTCTTT.

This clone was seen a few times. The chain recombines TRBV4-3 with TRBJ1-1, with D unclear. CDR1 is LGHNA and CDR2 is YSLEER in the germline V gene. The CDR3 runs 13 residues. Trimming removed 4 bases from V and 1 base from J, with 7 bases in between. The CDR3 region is CASSLRTNTEAFF. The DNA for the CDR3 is TGCGCCAGCAGCCTGCGTACGAACACTGAAGCTTTCTTT.

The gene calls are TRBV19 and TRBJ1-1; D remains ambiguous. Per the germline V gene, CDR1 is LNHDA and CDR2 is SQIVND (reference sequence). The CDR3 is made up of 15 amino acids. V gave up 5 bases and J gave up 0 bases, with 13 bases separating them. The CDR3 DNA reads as TGTGCCAGTAGTGCGGCAGGACTAATGAACACTGAAGCTTTCTTT. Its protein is CASSAAGLMNTEAFF.

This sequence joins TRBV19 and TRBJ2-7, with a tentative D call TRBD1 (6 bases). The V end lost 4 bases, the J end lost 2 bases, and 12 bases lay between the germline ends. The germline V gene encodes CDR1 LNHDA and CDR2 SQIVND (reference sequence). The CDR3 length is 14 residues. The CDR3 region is CASSNTGTTYEQYF. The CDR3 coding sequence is TGTGCCAGTAGTAACACAGGGACCACCTACGAGCAGTACTTC.

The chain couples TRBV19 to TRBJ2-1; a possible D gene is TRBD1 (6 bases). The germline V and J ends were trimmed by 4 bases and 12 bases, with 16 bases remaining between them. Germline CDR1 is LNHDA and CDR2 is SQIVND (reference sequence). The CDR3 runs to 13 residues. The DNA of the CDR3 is TGTGCCAGTAGTAACCGGCCTAGGGGGTGGCAGTTCTTC. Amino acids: CASSNRPRGWQFF. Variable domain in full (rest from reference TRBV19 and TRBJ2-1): DGGITQSPKYLFRKEGQNVTLSCEQNLNHDAMYWYRQDPGQGLRLIYYSQIVNDFQKGDIAEGYSVSREKKESFPLTVTSAQKNPTAFYLCASSNRPRGWQFFGPGTRLTVL.

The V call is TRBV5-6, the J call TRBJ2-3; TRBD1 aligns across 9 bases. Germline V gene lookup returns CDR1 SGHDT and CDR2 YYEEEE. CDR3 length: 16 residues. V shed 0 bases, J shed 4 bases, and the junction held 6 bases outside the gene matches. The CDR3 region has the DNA TGTGCCAGCAGCTTGGAGGGACAGGGATTCCCAGATACGCAGTATTTT. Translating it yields CASSLEGQGFPDTQYF.

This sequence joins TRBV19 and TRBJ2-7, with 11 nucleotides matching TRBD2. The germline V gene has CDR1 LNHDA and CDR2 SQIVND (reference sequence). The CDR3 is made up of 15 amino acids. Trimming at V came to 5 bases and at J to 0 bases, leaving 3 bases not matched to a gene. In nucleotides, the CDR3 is TGTGCCAGTAGTGGGACTAGCGGAGCCTCCTACGAGCAGTACTTC. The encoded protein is CASSGTSGASYEQYF.

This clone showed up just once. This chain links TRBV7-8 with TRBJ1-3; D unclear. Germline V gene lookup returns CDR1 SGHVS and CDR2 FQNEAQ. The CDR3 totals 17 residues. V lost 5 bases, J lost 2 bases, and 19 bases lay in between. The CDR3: CASSRTRQADPGNTIYF. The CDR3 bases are TGTGCCAGCAGCCGGACGCGGCAAGCGGACCCTGGAAACACCATATATTTT.

Written as DNA, the CDR3 is TGTGCCAGCAGCCGCGGATCCTCCTACGAGCAGTACTTC. Translated, it gives CASSRGSSYEQYF. The chain uses TRBV7-3 and TRBJ2-7; no reliable D call. CDR1 is SGHTA and CDR2 is FQGTGA in the germline V gene. The CDR3 extends over 13 amino acids. The V end was cut by 5 bases, the J end by 0 bases, with 8 bases between.

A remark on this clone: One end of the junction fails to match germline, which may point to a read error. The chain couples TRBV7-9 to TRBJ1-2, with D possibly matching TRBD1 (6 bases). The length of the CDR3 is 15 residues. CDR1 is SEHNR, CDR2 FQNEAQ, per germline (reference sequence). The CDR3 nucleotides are TGTGCCAGCAGCCTACCACAGGGCCCTAACTATGGCTACCCCTTC. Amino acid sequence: CASSLPQGPNYGYPF. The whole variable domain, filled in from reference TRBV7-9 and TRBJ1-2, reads DTGVSQNPRHKITKRGQNVTFRCDPISEHNRLYWYRQTLGQGPEFLTYFQNEAQLEKSRLLSDRFSAERPKGSFSTLEIQRTEQGDSAMYLCASSLPQGPNYGYPFGSGTRLTVV.

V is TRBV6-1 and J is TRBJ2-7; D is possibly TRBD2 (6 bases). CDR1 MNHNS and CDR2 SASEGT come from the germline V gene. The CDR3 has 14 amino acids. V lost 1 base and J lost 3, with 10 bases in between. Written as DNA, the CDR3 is TGTGCCAGCAGTGAAGGGGAGGAGAGCTACGAGCAGTACTTC. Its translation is CASSEGEESYEQYF.

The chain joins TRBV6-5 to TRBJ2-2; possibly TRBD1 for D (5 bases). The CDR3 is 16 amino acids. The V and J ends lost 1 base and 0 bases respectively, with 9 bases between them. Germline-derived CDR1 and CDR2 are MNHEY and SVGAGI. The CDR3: CASSYFSTANTGELFF. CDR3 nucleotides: TGTGCCAGCAGTTACTTTTCGACAGCGAACACCGGGGAGCTGTTTTTT.

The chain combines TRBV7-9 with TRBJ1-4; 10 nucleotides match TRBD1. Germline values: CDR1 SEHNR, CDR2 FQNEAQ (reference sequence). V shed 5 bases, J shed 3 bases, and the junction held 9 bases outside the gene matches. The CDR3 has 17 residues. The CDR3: CASSPRDRGVANEKLFF. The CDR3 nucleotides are TGTGCCAGCAGCCCCCGGGACAGGGGCGTAGCTAATGAAAAACTGTTTTTT.

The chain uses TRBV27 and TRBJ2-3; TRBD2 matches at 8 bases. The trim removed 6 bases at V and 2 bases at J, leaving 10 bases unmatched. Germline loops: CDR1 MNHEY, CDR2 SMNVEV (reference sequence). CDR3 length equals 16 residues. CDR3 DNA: TGTGCCAGCAGATACACCAAGCGGGGGCTCACAGATACGCAGTATTTT. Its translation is CASRYTKRGLTDTQYF.